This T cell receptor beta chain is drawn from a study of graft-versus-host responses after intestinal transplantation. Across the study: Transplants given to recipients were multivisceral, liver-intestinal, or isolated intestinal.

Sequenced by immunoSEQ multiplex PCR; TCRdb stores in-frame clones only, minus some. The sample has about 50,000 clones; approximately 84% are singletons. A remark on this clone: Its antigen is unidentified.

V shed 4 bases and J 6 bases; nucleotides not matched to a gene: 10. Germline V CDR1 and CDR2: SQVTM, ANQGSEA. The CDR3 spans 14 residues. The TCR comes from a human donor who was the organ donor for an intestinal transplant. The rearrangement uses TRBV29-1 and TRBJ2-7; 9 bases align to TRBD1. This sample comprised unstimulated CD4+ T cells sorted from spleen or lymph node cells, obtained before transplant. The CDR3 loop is CSVANRDRATEQYF. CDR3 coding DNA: TGCAGCGTTGCAAACCGGGACAGGGCTACCGAGCAGTACTTC.